The 25 T cell receptor beta chains reported below all come from one sample, sequenced in a study of OX40 agonist ivuxolimab in advanced cancers. Data came from immunoSEQ multiplex PCR; TCRdb stores just in-frame clones and leaves some out. The sample holds around 61,000 clones, roughly 85% seen once. Sequenced here: CD4+ or CD8+ T cells sorted from blood, sampled in a trial of the OX40 agonist ivuxolimab. These receptor sequences come from an adult with an advanced solid tumor such as melanoma, head and neck, liver or kidney cancer.

This chain uses TRBV2 with TRBJ1-5; TRBD1 might be the D (6 bases). V dropped 3 bases and J dropped 11 bases, with 26 bases sitting between them. CDR1 is SNHLY and CDR2 is FYNNEI in the germline V gene. The CDR3 runs 17 residues. CDR3 residues: CASSDAETGRYRMSQHF. DNA of the CDR3: TGTGCCAGCAGTGACGCCGAGACAGGCCGTTACCGAATGTCCCAGCATTTT.

J is TRBJ2-1 and V is TRBV4-3, with 8 bases matching TRBD2. The CDR3 has 15 amino acids. V lost 2 bases, J lost 1 base, and 1 base stayed unmatched. Germline V gene data show CDR1 as LGHNA and CDR2 as YSLEER. The CDR3 region is CASSQSSGSYNEQFF. The DNA of the CDR3 is TGCGCCAGCAGCCAATCTAGCGGGTCCTACAATGAGCAGTTCTTC.

This sequence joins TRBV18 and TRBJ2-2, with unresolved D. The V gene's germline CDR1 is KGHSH and CDR2 LQKENI. The CDR3 has 15 amino acids. Trimming stripped 2 bases from V and 4 bases from J, with 11 bases between. Here the CDR3 reads CASSPLSGSTGELFF. DNA for the CDR3: TGTGCCAGCTCACCATTATCTGGTTCCACCGGGGAGCTGTTTTTT.

The CDR3 loop reads CASSSGTSGHYEQFF. CDR3 in DNA: TGTGCCAGCAGTTCCGGGACTAGCGGACATTACGAGCAGTTCTTC. V is TRBV11-2 and J is TRBJ2-1; 11 bases agree with TRBD2. This CDR3 spans 15 amino acids. J lost 10 bases, V lost 6 bases, and 11 bases had no gene match. Germline lookup yields CDR1 SGHAT and CDR2 FQNNGV.

This clone was counted a few times. J is TRBJ2-7 and V is TRBV7-9, with D uncertain. Trimming cost V 2 bases and J 6 bases, with 14 bases left between them. The germline V gene has CDR1 SEHNR and CDR2 FQNEAQ (reference sequence). The CDR3 totals 14 residues. The CDR3 loop is CASSLNSGFGEQYF. The CDR3, as DNA: TGTGCCAGCAGCTTAAATTCCGGTTTTGGCGAGCAGTACTTC.

The V gene is TRBV19, the J gene TRBJ1-2, with D perhaps matching TRBD1 (6 bases). Trimming cost V 4 bases and J 5 bases, with 14 bases left between them. CDR3 length: 14 residues. CDR1 is LNHDA and CDR2 is SQIVND in the germline V gene (reference sequence). CDR3 DNA sequence: TGTGCCAGTAGTAGACACAGGGTCTTGTATGGCTACACCTTC. Protein: CASSRHRVLYGYTF.

This chain connects TRBV18 to TRBJ1-2; TRBD1 matches at 7 bases. Trimming removed 2 bases from V and 2 bases from J; junction bases left unmatched: 8. Germline CDR1 KGHSH, CDR2 LQKENI. CDR3 length: 16 amino acids. CDR3 sequence (DNA): TGTGCCAGCTCACCAAGGGGAGTACAGGGGAACTATGGCTACACCTTC. Its translation: CASSPRGVQGNYGYTF.

This clone was recorded a few times. Distinct nucleotide sequences in the sample also encode this CDR3. The V call is TRBV5-5, the J call TRBJ1-5; no firm D call. Germline V gene lookup returns CDR1 SGHKS and CDR2 YYEKEE (reference sequence). This CDR3 has 15 residues. Trimming removed 0 bases at V and 3 bases at J, with 10 bases between. The DNA of the CDR3 is TGTGCCAGCAGCTTGGTTCCGGGAGTCAATCAGCCCCAGCATTTT. Amino acids: CASSLVPGVNQPQHF.

The rearrangement links TRBV11-2 to TRBJ2-7; TRBD1 matches 10 bases. V lost 3 bases, J lost 4 bases, and 9 bases stayed unmatched. There are 16 residues in the CDR3. Germline V gene data show CDR1 as SGHAT and CDR2 as FQNNGV. CDR3 DNA sequence: TGTGCCAGCAGCTTCCTATCGGGACAGGGGATTTACGAGCAGTACTTC. As protein: CASSFLSGQGIYEQYF. The variable domain in full, completed from reference TRBV11-2 and TRBJ2-7, reads EAGVAQSPRYKIIEKRQSVAFWCNPISGHATLYWYQQILGQGPKLLIQFQNNGVVDDSQLPKDRFSAERLKGVDSTLKIQPAKLEDSAVYLCASSFLSGQGIYEQYFGPGTRLTVT.

This chain uses TRBV2 with TRBJ1-5; no clear D. CDR1 SNHLY and CDR2 FYNNEI come from the germline V gene. The CDR3 is 16 amino acids. V was trimmed by 3 bases and J by 4 bases, leaving 16 bases between them. CDR3 region: CASSDLGFHGNQPQHF. CDR3 nucleotides: TGTGCCAGCAGTGATTTGGGGTTCCACGGGAATCAGCCCCAGCATTTT.

The chain couples TRBV2 to TRBJ2-1, with D uncertain. Germline assignment: CDR1 SNHLY and CDR2 FYNNEI. Trimming took off 10 bases at V and 3 bases at J, with 16 bases between the two ends. The CDR3 spans 14 residues. This CDR3 is CATQPLVVYNEQFF. The DNA of the CDR3 is TGTGCCACCCAGCCTCTGGTAGTCTACAATGAGCAGTTCTTC.

The chain recombines TRBV6-4 with TRBJ2-2, with D perhaps matching TRBD1 (6 bases). CDR3 length equals 16 residues. Between the trimmed V and J ends, which lost 6 bases and 0 bases, there was a span of 14 bases. Germline assignment: CDR1 MRHNA and CDR2 SNTAGT. CDR3 amino acids: CASSQSGATNTGELFF. CDR3 bases: TGTGCCAGCAGCCAGTCAGGGGCCACGAACACCGGGGAGCTGTTTTTT.

This chain joins TRBV6-5 and TRBJ2-2; no clear D. The CDR3 contains 13 residues. Germline CDR1 is MNHEY and CDR2 is SVGAGI. Between the trimmed V and J ends, which lost 5 bases and 4 bases, there was a span of 8 bases. This CDR3 is CASSPRVTGELFF. CDR3 DNA sequence: TGTGCCAGCAGTCCCCGTGTCACCGGGGAGCTGTTTTTT.

The CDR3, as DNA: TGTGCCAGCTCCCCCGGGACAGGGGTAGGGGGGCAGCCCCAGCATTTT. Translated, it gives CASSPGTGVGGQPQHF. The chain employs TRBV18 and TRBJ1-5, with TRBD1 matching over 10 bases. Trimming took 6 bases from V and 7 from J; bases not matched to a gene: 12. The CDR3 runs to 16 residues. The germline gives CDR1 KGHSH, CDR2 LQKENI.

The J gene is TRBJ1-5, the V gene TRBV7-9; maybe TRBD1 (5 bases). The germline V gene encodes CDR1 SEHNR and CDR2 FQNEAQ (reference sequence). The V end lost 5 bases, the J end lost 7 bases, and 15 bases lay between the germline ends. This CDR3 is 14 amino acids long. The CDR3 here is CASSPTGSGQPQHF. CDR3 in DNA: TGTGCCAGCAGCCCTACAGGCTCGGGGCAGCCCCAGCATTTT.

The rearrangement joins TRBV14 to TRBJ2-1; D is uncertain. Per the germline V gene, CDR1 is SGHDN and CDR2 is FVKESK. The V end was cut by 1 base, the J end by 0 bases, with 10 bases between. This CDR3 has 16 residues. The DNA of the CDR3 is TGTGCCAGCAGCCAAGTACAGCTGAGCTCCTACAATGAGCAGTTCTTC. Protein: CASSQVQLSSYNEQFF.

This clone has just one count. This chain joins TRBV5-4 and TRBJ1-1; 7 nucleotides agree with TRBD1. With V trimmed by 4 bases and J by 1 base, 4 bases remained unmatched. This CDR3 has 14 amino acids. CDR1 is SGHNT, CDR2 YYREEE, per germline (reference sequence). The CDR3 nucleotides read TGTGCCAGCAGCCAAGGGGGCAGGAACACTGAAGCTTTCTTT. Protein product: CASSQGGRNTEAFF.

The chain links TRBV19 to TRBJ1-2; maybe TRBD1 (5 bases). The CDR3 loop spans 12 amino acids. Trimming removed 6 bases at V and 8 bases at J, with 13 bases between. The V gene's germline CDR1 is LNHDA and CDR2 SQIVND (reference sequence). In nucleotides, the CDR3 is TGTGCCAGTAGGGGCAGGGCGGAGGGCTACACCTTC. Translated: CASRGRAEGYTF.

This chain connects TRBV5-6 to TRBJ2-1; 7 bases agree with TRBD1. With 4 bases clipped from V and 3 bases from J, the junction kept 7 bases outside the gene matches. This CDR3 is built from 15 residues. Germline V gene data show CDR1 as SGHDT and CDR2 as YYEEEE. CDR3 in amino acids: CASSKLTGIYNEQFF. The DNA of the CDR3 is TGTGCCAGCAGCAAACTGACAGGGATCTACAATGAGCAGTTCTTC.

The V gene is TRBV4-2, the J gene TRBJ2-1; 8 bases map to TRBD2. This CDR3 spans 18 amino acids. Germline V gives CDR1 LGHNA, CDR2 YNFKEQ. The trim removed 1 base at V and 1 base at J, leaving 9 bases unmatched. The CDR3 DNA follows: TGTGCCAGCAGCCAAGTGGCTAGCGGGTATGGTTCCTACAATGAGCAGTTCTTC. Protein product: CASSQVASGYGSYNEQFF.

J is TRBJ1-2 and V is TRBV27; D remains ambiguous. This CDR3 has 13 residues. Trimming pared 0 bases from V and 7 bases from J, leaving 9 bases between. The germline CDR1 and CDR2 sequences are MNHEY and SMNVEV (reference sequence). The DNA of the CDR3 is TGTGCCAGCAGTTTATCTAGGGAGCGTGGCTACACCTTC. Its translation is CASSLSRERGYTF.

The chain joins TRBV2 to TRBJ2-1; 8 bases match TRBD2. The V gene end was trimmed by 6 bases and the J gene end by 0 bases; junction bases not matched to a gene: 4. The CDR3 runs to 15 residues. From germline, CDR1 is SNHLY and CDR2 FYNNEI. The CDR3 DNA reads as TGTGCCAGCAGAAAAAGCGGGAGCTCCTACAATGAGCAGTTCTTC. Amino acid sequence: CASRKSGSSYNEQFF.

This chain joins TRBV4-1 and TRBJ1-2, with TRBD1 identical over 8 bases. The length of the CDR3 is 15 residues. Germline CDR1 and CDR2: MGHRA and YSYEKL. Trimming cost V 0 bases and J 2 bases; bases outside gene matches: 2. The CDR3 loop is CASSQERTGNYGYTF. The DNA for the CDR3 is TGCGCCAGCAGCCAAGAAAGGACAGGGAACTATGGCTACACCTTC.

The chain carries TRBV29-1 and TRBJ1-2; tentatively, D is TRBD1 (5 bases). The CDR3 extends over 13 amino acids. V was pared by 0 bases and J by 4 bases, with 9 bases between. The V gene's germline CDR1 is SQVTM and CDR2 ANQGSEA. The DNA for the CDR3 is TGCAGCGTTGAAGAGCACGGGACCTATGGCTACACCTTC. The encoded protein is CSVEEHGTYGYTF.

This chain links TRBV2 with TRBJ2-7; TRBD1 or TRBD2 may be the D gene (5 bases each). This CDR3 spans 14 amino acids. Trimming removed 11 bases from V and 0 bases from J, with 17 bases in between. Germline assignment: CDR1 SNHLY and CDR2 FYNNEI. CDR3 in amino acids: CASRGPLVSYEQYF. CDR3 DNA sequence: TGTGCCTCTAGGGGACCCCTAGTCTCCTACGAGCAGTACTTC.